This record covers a single T cell receptor (beta chain). Its antigen is not identified. Per germline, CDR1 SGHRS and CDR2 YFSETQ. The V end lost 0 bases, the J end lost 5 bases, and 3 bases lay between the germline ends. There are 11 residues in the CDR3. The data were obtained in a study of long-term antiretroviral therapy in people with HIV. Background on the study: The 2015 immediate-ART recommendation came about a decade after the earliest samples. Findings and caveats of the study: An increase in diversity followed ART, yet levels stayed below transplant donor controls. Controls showed broader CDR3 length ranges than did the HIV repertoires.

The run of the v3.0 immunoSEQ assay was at survey level. The assay was immunoSEQ multiplex PCR, and TCRdb's table has in-frame clones only and misses some. The sample includes more than 20,000 clones, roughly 85% of them seen just once. This specimen consisted of unsorted PBMCs, obtained less than 2.5 years after starting antiretroviral therapy. This clonotype was obtained from a middle-aged man with HIV. The chain joins TRBV5-1 to TRBJ2-7; D is unresolved. The CDR3 reads CASSLANEQYF. In DNA, the CDR3 is TGCGCCAGCAGCTTGGCCAACGAGCAGTACTTC.